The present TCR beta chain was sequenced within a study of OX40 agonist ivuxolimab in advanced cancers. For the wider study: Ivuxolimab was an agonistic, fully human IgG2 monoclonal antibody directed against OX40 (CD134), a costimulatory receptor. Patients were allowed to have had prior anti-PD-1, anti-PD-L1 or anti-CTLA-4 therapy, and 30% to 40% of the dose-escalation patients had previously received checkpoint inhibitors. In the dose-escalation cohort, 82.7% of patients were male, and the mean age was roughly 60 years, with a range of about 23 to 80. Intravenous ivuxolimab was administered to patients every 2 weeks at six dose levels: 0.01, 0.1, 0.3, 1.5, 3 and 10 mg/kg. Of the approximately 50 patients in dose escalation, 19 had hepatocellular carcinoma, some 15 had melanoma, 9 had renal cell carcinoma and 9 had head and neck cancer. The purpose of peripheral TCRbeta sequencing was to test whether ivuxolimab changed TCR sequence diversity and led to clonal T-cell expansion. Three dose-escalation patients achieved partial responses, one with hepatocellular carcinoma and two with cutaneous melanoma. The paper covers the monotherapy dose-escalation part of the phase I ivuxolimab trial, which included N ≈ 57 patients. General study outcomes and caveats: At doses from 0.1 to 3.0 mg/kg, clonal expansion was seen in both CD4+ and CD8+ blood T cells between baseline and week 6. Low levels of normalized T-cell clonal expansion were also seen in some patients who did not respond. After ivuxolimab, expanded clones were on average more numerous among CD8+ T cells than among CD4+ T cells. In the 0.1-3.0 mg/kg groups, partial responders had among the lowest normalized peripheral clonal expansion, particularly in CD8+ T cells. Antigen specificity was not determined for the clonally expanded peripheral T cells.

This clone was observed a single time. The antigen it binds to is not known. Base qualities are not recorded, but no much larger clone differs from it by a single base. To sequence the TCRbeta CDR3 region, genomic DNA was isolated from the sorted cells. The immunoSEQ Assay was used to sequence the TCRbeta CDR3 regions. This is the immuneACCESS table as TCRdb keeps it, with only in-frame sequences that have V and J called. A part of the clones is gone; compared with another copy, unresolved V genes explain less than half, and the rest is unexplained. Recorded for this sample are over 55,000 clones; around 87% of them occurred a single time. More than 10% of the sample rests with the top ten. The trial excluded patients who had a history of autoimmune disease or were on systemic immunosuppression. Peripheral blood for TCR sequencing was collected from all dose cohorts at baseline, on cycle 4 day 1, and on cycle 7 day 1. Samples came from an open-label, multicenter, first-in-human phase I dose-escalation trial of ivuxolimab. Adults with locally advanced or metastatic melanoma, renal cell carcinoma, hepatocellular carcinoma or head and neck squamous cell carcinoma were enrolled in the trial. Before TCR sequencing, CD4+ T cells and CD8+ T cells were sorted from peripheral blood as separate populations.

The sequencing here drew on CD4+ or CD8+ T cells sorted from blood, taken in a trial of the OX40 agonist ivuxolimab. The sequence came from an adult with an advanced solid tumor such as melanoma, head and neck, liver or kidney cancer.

The encoded CDR3 is CASSPPFSRGRGELFF. In nucleotides, the sequence is TGTGCCAGCAGCCCGCCGTTTAGCAGGGGACGTGGGGAGCTGTTTTTT. The chain is made from TRBV11-2 and TRBJ2-2; TRBD1 might be the D gene, on 6 matching bases. CDR1 SGHAT and CDR2 FQNNGV are derived from the germline V gene. The junction shows trimming of 5 bases on V and 8 bases on J, plus 21 bases between the germline ends. From cysteine to phenylalanine, the CDR3 is 16 amino acids long. CDR3 DNA is the only sequence kept; it has 48 bases, read in frame from the first base.